Described below is a single T cell receptor (beta chain) sequence and its context. Antigen: not known. This sample was included in a study of identical twins. General observations from the study: Within cord blood, abundant beta clonotypes carried fewer insertions, but memory repertoires showed no such trend. Out-of-frame alpha sequences shared by twins showed excess low generation probability.

TCRdb passed the 5' RACE reads through MiXCR, listing each CDR3 protein once. There are about 790,000 distinct CDR3 sequences in the sample; about 20% occur only once, and around 14% lies in the top ten. Trimming took off 1 base at V and 14 bases at J, with 12 bases between the two ends. The CDR3 runs 12 residues. From germline, CDR1 is SEHNR and CDR2 FQNEAQ (reference sequence). The sample was also reused in another study, on T cells expressing NK-cell markers. That investigation notes: Sorting of alpha-beta TCR T cells alone was achieved in several experiments with an anti-gamma-delta TCR antibody.

Sequenced: PBMCs. The chain employs TRBV7-9 and TRBJ2-1; D is possibly TRBD2 (6 bases). This clonotype was sampled from a woman aged 18-29 years in good health. CDR3 loop: CASSLVREEKFF. The CDR3 DNA reads TGTGCCAGCAGCTTAGTCAGGGAGGAAAAGTTCTTC.